These 27 T cell receptor beta chains were all obtained from the same sample, sequenced in a study of OX40 agonist ivuxolimab in advanced cancers. TCRdb's table, derived via immunoSEQ multiplex PCR, lists solely in-frame clones and lacks some. Here the sample spans 35,000 to 45,000 clones, 82% being singletons. Material: CD4+ or CD8+ T cells sorted from blood, obtained in a trial of the OX40 agonist ivuxolimab. These receptors were collected from an adult with an advanced solid tumor such as melanoma, head and neck, liver or kidney cancer.

This chain uses TRBV7-9 with TRBJ2-3; tentative D call: TRBD2 (5 bases). Germline CDR1 SEHNR, CDR2 FQNEAQ (reference sequence). This CDR3 is 13 amino acids long. The CDR3 region has the DNA TGTGCGAGTACGAGGGTTGGCACAGATACGCAGTATTTT. As protein: CASTRVGTDTQYF.

Only a few counts were recorded for this clone. The chain combines TRBV11-2 with TRBJ2-1, with D perhaps TRBD2 (6 bases). Germline V gives CDR1 SGHAT, CDR2 FQNNGV. V lost 3 bases and J 7 bases, leaving 10 bases between the germline ends. There are 13 residues in the CDR3. CDR3 in DNA: TGTGCCAGCAGCTTTTTACGGGGGAATGAGCAGTTCTTC. It codes for CASSFLRGNEQFF.

The chain combines TRBV7-2 with TRBJ1-4; possibly TRBD1 for D (5 bases). V shed 5 bases and J shed 4 bases, with 14 bases lying between them. Per germline, CDR1 SGHTA and CDR2 FQGNSA. The length of the CDR3 is 15 residues. The CDR3 region is CASSKSTEFNEKLFF. The CDR3 nucleotides read TGTGCCAGCAGCAAATCGACAGAATTTAATGAAAAACTGTTTTTT.

This chain links TRBV27 with TRBJ1-3; no definite D call. Germline assignment: CDR1 MNHEY and CDR2 SMNVEV (reference sequence). Trimming stripped 2 bases from V and 3 bases from J, with 8 bases between. The CDR3 consists of 14 residues. The CDR3 DNA sequence: TGTGCCAGCAGTTTAAGGGCCCTTGGAAACACCATATATTTT. Translated, it gives CASSLRALGNTIYF.

The chain carries TRBV2 and TRBJ1-4; perhaps TRBD1 as D (6 bases). The ends were cut back, 6 bases at V and 4 bases at J, with 15 bases in the middle. The CDR3 covers 15 residues. Germline V lookup: CDR1 SNHLY, CDR2 FYNNEI. DNA of the CDR3: TGTGCCAGCAGCAGAAACAGGGACTATAATGAAAAACTGTTTTTT. Translated: CASSRNRDYNEKLFF. Based on the CDR3 plus reference TRBV2 and TRBJ1-4, the full variable domain is EPEVTQTPSHQVTQMGQEVILRCVPISNHLYFYWYRQILGQKVEFLVSFYNNEISEKSEIFDDQFSVERPDGSNFTLKIRSTKLEDSAMYFCASSRNRDYNEKLFFGSGTQLSVL.

V and J are TRBV6-1 and TRBJ2-5; D may correspond to TRBD1 or TRBD2 (5 bases each). Germline V gives CDR1 MNHNS, CDR2 SASEGT. V was pared by 4 bases and J by 5 bases, with 11 bases between. The length of the CDR3 is 13 residues. Here the CDR3 reads CASSVGTMETQYF. CDR3 DNA sequence: TGTGCCAGCAGTGTGGGGACCATGGAGACCCAGTACTTC.

A single count supports this clone. In DNA form, the CDR3 reads TGCAGCGCAAAGGGACTAGCGGGGGACAATGAGCAGTTCTTC. The encoded protein is CSAKGLAGDNEQFF. This sequence joins TRBV29-1 and TRBJ2-1; 14 bases map to TRBD2. The CDR3 is 14 residues long. V shed 7 bases, J shed 5 bases, and the junction held 4 bases outside the gene matches. Looked up from germline, CDR1 is SQVTM and CDR2 is ANQGSEA.

V gene TRBV25-1 combines with J gene TRBJ1-6; no reliable D call. The CDR3 runs to 14 residues. V was clipped by 5 bases and J by 7 bases, with 12 bases between them. Germline values: CDR1 MGHDK, CDR2 SYGVNS. CDR3 sequence reads: CASSYPGRNSPLHF. The CDR3 DNA is TGTGCCAGCAGTTACCCCGGACGGAATTCACCCCTCCACTTT.

This clone occurred a few times. The chain couples TRBV4-3 to TRBJ2-1, with 7 bases lining up with TRBD2. The CDR3 is 16 residues long. With V trimmed by 1 base and J by 3 bases, 6 bases remained unmatched. The germline V gene encodes CDR1 LGHNA and CDR2 YSLEER. DNA for the CDR3: TGCGCCAGCAGCCAAGTCGCGGGAGAGTTCTACAATGAGCAGTTCTTC. This sequence encodes CASSQVAGEFYNEQFF.

The V gene is TRBV7-9, the J gene TRBJ2-1; TRBD2 agrees at 7 bases. From germline, CDR1 is SEHNR and CDR2 FQNEAQ (reference sequence). This CDR3 spans 15 amino acids. Trimming took 4 bases from V and 7 from J; bases not matched to a gene: 10. The CDR3 loop reads CASSYRDYSVNEQFF. In nucleotides, the CDR3 is TGTGCCAGCAGCTACCGGGACTATTCGGTTAATGAGCAGTTCTTC.

Written as DNA, the CDR3 is TGTGCCAGCAGCAAGGACAGGGCGAACTATGGCTACACCTTC. Residues: CASSKDRANYGYTF. V is TRBV9 and J is TRBJ1-2; 8 bases fit TRBD1. V shed 4 bases, J shed 2 bases, and the junction held 4 bases outside the gene matches. Looked up from germline, CDR1 is SGDLS and CDR2 is YYNGEE. The CDR3 contains 14 residues.

The chain recombines TRBV29-1 with TRBJ2-1, with 8 bases that match TRBD2. CDR1 SQVTM and CDR2 ANQGSEA come from the germline V gene. The ends lost 0 bases at V and 0 bases at J; junction bases unmatched: 1. The CDR3 totals 15 residues. This CDR3 reads CSVEESGSSYNEQFF. CDR3 coding DNA: TGCAGCGTTGAAGAGAGCGGGAGCTCCTACAATGAGCAGTTCTTC.

The rearrangement joins TRBV7-2 to TRBJ1-1, with D perhaps TRBD1 (5 bases). Germline CDR1 and CDR2: SGHTA and FQGNSA. Trimming cost V 7 bases and J 0 bases, with 9 bases left between them. The CDR3 spans 13 residues. The chain's CDR3 is CASTWDLNTEAFF. The CDR3 bases are TGTGCCAGCACCTGGGACTTGAACACTGAAGCTTTCTTT.

The rearrangement joins TRBV7-9 to TRBJ2-7, with 8 nucleotides matching TRBD1. Per the germline V gene, CDR1 is SEHNR and CDR2 is FQNEAQ (reference sequence). The CDR3 consists of 12 residues. V was pared by 5 bases and J by 6 bases, with 3 bases of the junction left unmatched. CDR3 nucleotide sequence: TGTGCCAGCAGCCCGGACAGGGTCGAGCAGTACTTC. Encoded protein: CASSPDRVEQYF.

This chain joins TRBV2 and TRBJ2-7, with 7 bases lining up with TRBD1. This CDR3 comprises 15 residues. The V segment lost 1 base and the J segment 1 base; nucleotides outside the gene matches: 4. Germline V gene lookup returns CDR1 SNHLY and CDR2 FYNNEI. This CDR3 is CASSEGPGQSYEQYF. The CDR3 DNA reads TGTGCCAGCAGTGAAGGCCCGGGACAGTCCTACGAGCAGTACTTC.

This chain uses TRBV7-9 with TRBJ1-5; D unclear. Germline CDR1 reads SEHNR; CDR2 reads FQNEAQ (reference sequence). V was cut by 1 base and J by 7 bases, with 8 bases left in between. The CDR3 loop spans 13 amino acids. In DNA form, the CDR3 reads TGTGCCAGCAGCTTAGAATGGGGACAGCCCCAGCATTTT. Residues: CASSLEWGQPQHF.

This chain uses TRBV5-6 with TRBJ1-1; the D is unclear. This CDR3 contains 12 residues. Germline V CDR1 and CDR2: SGHDT, YYEEEE. V was cut by 4 bases and J by 2 bases, with 6 bases left in between. The CDR3 protein is CASSRYNTEAFF. CDR3 DNA: TGTGCCAGCAGCCGATATAACACTGAAGCTTTCTTT.

The DNA for the CDR3 is TGTGCCAGCAGCAGAATTTCCGGGACCGATTCCTACGAGCAGTACTTC. Protein product: CASSRISGTDSYEQYF. The rearrangement joins TRBV7-9 to TRBJ2-7, with D possibly called TRBD1 or TRBD2 (5 bases each). This CDR3 comprises 16 residues. Germline CDR1 is SEHNR and CDR2 is FQNEAQ (reference sequence). Trimming removed 5 bases from V and 1 base from J, with 18 bases in between.

V usage is TRBV18 and J usage is TRBJ2-5; 7 bases align to TRBD1. V lost 1 base, J lost 3 bases, and 2 bases stayed unmatched. Germline values: CDR1 KGHSH, CDR2 LQKENI. This CDR3 spans 14 amino acids. CDR3 nucleotide sequence: TGTGCCAGCTCACCACTGACAGGGAAAGAGACCCAGTACTTC. Its translation: CASSPLTGKETQYF. Full variable domain (rest looked up from reference TRBV18 and TRBJ2-5): NAGVMQNPRHLVRRRGQEARLRCSPMKGHSHVYWYRQLPEEGLKFMVYLQKENIIDESGMPKERFSAEFPKEGPSILRIQQVVRGDSAAYFCASSPLTGKETQYFGPGTRLLVL.

The chain joins TRBV7-3 to TRBJ1-1; 10 bases are shared with TRBD1. The germline V gene has CDR1 SGHTA and CDR2 FQGTGA. The CDR3 spans 15 residues. Trimming removed 5 bases from V and 3 bases from J; junction bases left unmatched: 6. Written as DNA, the CDR3 is TGTGCCAGCAGCCCCGACAGGGGGCGGGACACTGAAGCTTTCTTT. This gives the protein CASSPDRGRDTEAFF.

The chain uses TRBV19 and TRBJ2-7; 8 bases agree with TRBD2. V trimming: 3 bases; J trimming: 4 bases; junction bases outside the gene matches: 5. CDR3 length: 14 residues. CDR1 is LNHDA and CDR2 is SQIVND in the germline V gene (reference sequence). This CDR3 reads CASSIRGLAYEQYF. CDR3 coding DNA: TGTGCCAGTAGTATTCGCGGACTAGCTTACGAGCAGTACTTC.

The chain links TRBV5-1 to TRBJ2-7; 7 bases are a match to TRBD1. CDR1 is SGHRS, CDR2 YFSETQ, per germline. V was clipped by 1 base and J by 0 bases; unmatched bases: 10. This CDR3 is built from 17 residues. The CDR3 DNA reads as TGCGCCAGCAGCTTGCCCCAGGGACAGTGGAGCTCCTACGAGCAGTACTTC. Amino acids: CASSLPQGQWSSYEQYF.

This clone was counted a few times. The rearrangement uses TRBV7-9 and TRBJ2-4; D is perhaps TRBD2 (5 bases). CDR1 and CDR2 from the germline V gene are SEHNR and FQNEAQ (reference sequence). The CDR3 is 11 residues long. The CDR3 DNA is TGTGCGTGTGGGGAGAGTGACATTCAGTACTTC. Protein product: CACGESDIQYF.

This clone was observed once. The junction and the germline gene differ at one end; a read error may be behind it. The chain combines TRBV4-3 with TRBJ2-1; D is perhaps TRBD1 or TRBD2 (5 bases each). Germline CDR1 is LGHNA and CDR2 is YSLEER. The CDR3 totals 13 residues. This CDR3 reads CASSQGEGNPLVF. Written as DNA, the CDR3 is TGCGCCAGCAGCCAAGGAGAGGGGAATCCCCTAGTCTTC.

The genes are TRBV30 and TRBJ1-3; D is perhaps TRBD1 (6 bases). V was trimmed by 4 bases and J by 5 bases, leaving 15 bases between them. Germline CDR1 GTSNPN, CDR2 SVGIG (reference sequence). The CDR3 covers 14 residues. CDR3 nucleotide sequence: TGTGCCTGGATTCAACTAGGGGGGCGAAACACCATATATTTT. Translated: CAWIQLGGRNTIYF. The full variable domain, its missing parts supplied by reference TRBV30 and TRBJ1-3, is SQTIHQWPATLVQPVGSPLSLECTVEGTSNPNLYWYRQAAGRGLQLLFYSVGIGQISSEVPQNLSASRPQDRQFILSSKKLLLSDSGFYLCAWIQLGGRNTIYFGEGSWLTVV.

The rearrangement uses TRBV7-4 and TRBJ2-5; possible D gene TRBD2, 5 bases. V lost 1 base to trimming and J lost 5 bases, with 11 bases between them. The length of the CDR3 is 14 residues. Germline CDR1 and CDR2: SGHVT and SQSDAQ. In DNA form, the CDR3 reads TGTGCCAGCAGCTTAGAGAGTCGGAGGGAGACCCAGTACTTC. Residues: CASSLESRRETQYF.

This clone was counted between two and nine times. The V call is TRBV10-1, the J call TRBJ2-7; 13 nucleotides match TRBD2. CDR1 is WNHNN and CDR2 is SYGVQD in the germline V gene (reference sequence). This CDR3 comprises 15 residues. V trimming: 10 bases; J trimming: 1 base; junction bases outside the gene matches: 7. CDR3 sequence reads: CAIRKLAGGSYEQYF. The CDR3, as DNA: TGCGCCATCAGGAAACTAGCGGGGGGGTCCTACGAGCAGTACTTC.